This TCR beta chain appears in the sequencing data of a study of blood T cell repertoires in COVID-19. Whole-study context: Some COVID-19 samples were acute and others convalescent; all came from the United States, Italy and Spain. From T cells, B-cell-depleted T cells, or PBMCs came the material, which was cDNA or gDNA.

This CDR3 is built from 13 residues. Looked up from germline, CDR1 is MDHEN and CDR2 is SYDVKM. V was clipped by 11 bases and J by 7 bases, with 20 bases between them. Assay: immunoSEQ multiplex PCR; the TCRdb copy retains only in-frame clones and omits some. In the table there are around 200,000 clones, approximately 78% of which are singletons. The sequence was collected from a woman aged 80 or over with active or convalescent COVID-19. Sample: peripheral blood. The chain joins TRBV28 to TRBJ1-2; tentatively, D is TRBD1 (5 bases). This CDR3 is CAASPSAGVGYTF. The CDR3 coding sequence is TGTGCCGCTTCTCCCTCCGCGGGGGTTGGCTACACCTTC.